This TCR beta chain was identified in a study of blood T cell dynamics during melanoma immunotherapy. About the study: Standard first-line treatment here was pembrolizumab or nivolumab plus ipilimumab in metastatic melanoma.

Germline V gene sequence: CDR1 LGHNA, CDR2 YSLEER. CDR3 size: 15 residues. Trimming cost V 0 bases and J 0 bases, with 8 bases left between them. This clone was seen just once. DNA loading was fixed at about 360 ng for all bulk PBMC samples. This table comes from immunoSEQ multiplex PCR, and its TCRdb copy is limited to in-frame clones, with some not included. The repertoire holds roughly 15,000 clones, with 85% to 90% as singletons. Time point denoted: pre-treatment baseline. At 12 weeks after first infusion, RECIST 1.1 defined response for most patients. The clonotype originates from a human donor with melanoma. V usage is TRBV4-3 and J usage is TRBJ1-2, with D unresolved. The source was blood, collected from a patient treated with checkpoint blockade. CDR3 in amino acids: CASSQEKRTNYGYTF. The CDR3 DNA reads TGCGCCAGCAGCCAAGAGAAGAGAACTAACTATGGCTACACCTTC.